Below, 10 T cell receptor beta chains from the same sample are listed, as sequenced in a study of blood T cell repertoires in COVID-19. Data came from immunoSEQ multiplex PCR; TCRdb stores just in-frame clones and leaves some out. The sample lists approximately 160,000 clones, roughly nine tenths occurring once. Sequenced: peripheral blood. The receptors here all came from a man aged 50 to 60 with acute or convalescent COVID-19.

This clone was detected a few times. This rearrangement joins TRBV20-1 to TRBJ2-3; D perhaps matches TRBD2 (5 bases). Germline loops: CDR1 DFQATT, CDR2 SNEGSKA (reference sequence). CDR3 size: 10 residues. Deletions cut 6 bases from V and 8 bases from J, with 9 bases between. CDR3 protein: CSAVEGTQYF. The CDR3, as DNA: TGCAGTGCCGTCGAGGGTACGCAGTATTTT.

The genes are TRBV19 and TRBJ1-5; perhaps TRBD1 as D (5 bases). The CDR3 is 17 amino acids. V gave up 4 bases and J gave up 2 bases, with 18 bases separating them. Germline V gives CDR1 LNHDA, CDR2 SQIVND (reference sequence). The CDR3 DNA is TGTGCCAGTAGTAGGAGGAGGGGCACCGGCGGCAATCAGCCCCAGCATTTT. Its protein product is CASSRRRGTGGNQPQHF.

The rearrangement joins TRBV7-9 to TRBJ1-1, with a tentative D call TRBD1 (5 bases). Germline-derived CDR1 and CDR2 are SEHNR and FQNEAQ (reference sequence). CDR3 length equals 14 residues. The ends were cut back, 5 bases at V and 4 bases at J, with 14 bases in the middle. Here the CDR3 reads CASSRQPPGTEAFF. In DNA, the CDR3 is TGTGCCAGCAGCCGACAGCCTCCCGGCACTGAAGCTTTCTTT.

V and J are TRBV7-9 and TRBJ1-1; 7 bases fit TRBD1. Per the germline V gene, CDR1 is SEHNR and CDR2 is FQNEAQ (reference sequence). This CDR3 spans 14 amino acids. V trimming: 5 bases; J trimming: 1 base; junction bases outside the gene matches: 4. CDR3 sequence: CASSLRGQNTEAFF. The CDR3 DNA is TGTGCCAGCAGCCTGAGGGGGCAGAACACTGAAGCTTTCTTT.

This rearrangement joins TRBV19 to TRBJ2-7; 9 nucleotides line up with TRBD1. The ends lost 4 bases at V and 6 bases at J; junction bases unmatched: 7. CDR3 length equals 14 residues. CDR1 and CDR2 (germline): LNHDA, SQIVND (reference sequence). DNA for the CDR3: TGTGCCAGTAGTACTGGGGGACAGGGTGTCGAGCAGTACTTC. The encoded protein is CASSTGGQGVEQYF. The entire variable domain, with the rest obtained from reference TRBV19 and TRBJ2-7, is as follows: DGGITQSPKYLFRKEGQNVTLSCEQNLNHDAMYWYRQDPGQGLRLIYYSQIVNDFQKGDIAEGYSVSREKKESFPLTVTSAQKNPTAFYLCASSTGGQGVEQYFGPGTRLTVT.

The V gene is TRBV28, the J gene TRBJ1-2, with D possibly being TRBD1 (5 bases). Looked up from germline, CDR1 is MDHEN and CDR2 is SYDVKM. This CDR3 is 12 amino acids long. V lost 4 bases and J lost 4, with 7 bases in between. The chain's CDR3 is CASSWGTYGYTF. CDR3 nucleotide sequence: TGTGCCAGCAGTTGGGGCACCTATGGCTACACCTTC.

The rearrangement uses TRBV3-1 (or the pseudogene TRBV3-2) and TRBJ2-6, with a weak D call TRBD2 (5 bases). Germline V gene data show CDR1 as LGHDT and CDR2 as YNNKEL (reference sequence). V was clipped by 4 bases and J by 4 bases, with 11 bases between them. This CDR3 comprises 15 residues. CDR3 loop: CASSLTGRGANVLTF. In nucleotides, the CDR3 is TGTGCCAGCAGCCTCACGGGAAGGGGGGCCAACGTCCTGACTTTC.

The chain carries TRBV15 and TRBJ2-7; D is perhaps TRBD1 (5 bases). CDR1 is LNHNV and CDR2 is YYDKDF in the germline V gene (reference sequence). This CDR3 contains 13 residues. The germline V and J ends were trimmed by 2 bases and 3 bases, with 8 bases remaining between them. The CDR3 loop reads CATSRKDNYEQYF. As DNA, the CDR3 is TGTGCCACCAGCAGAAAGGACAACTACGAGCAGTACTTC. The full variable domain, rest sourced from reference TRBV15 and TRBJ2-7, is DAMVIQNPRYQVTQFGKPVTLSCSQTLNHNVMYWYQQKSSQAPKLLFHYYDKDFNNEADTPDNFQSRRPNTSFCFLDIRSPGLGDTAMYLCATSRKDNYEQYFGPGTRLTVT.

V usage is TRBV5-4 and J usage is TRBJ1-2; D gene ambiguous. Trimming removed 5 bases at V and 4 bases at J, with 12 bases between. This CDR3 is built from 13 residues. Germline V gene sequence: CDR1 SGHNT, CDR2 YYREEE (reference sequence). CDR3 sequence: CASSSGGFYGYTF. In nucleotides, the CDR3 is TGTGCCAGCAGTTCCGGAGGGTTCTATGGCTACACCTTC.

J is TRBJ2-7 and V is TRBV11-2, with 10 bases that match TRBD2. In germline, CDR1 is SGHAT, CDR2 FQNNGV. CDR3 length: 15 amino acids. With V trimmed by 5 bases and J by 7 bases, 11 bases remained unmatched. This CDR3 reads CASSRRGAGGVEQYF. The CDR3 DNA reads TGTGCCAGCAGCAGACGAGGAGCGGGAGGGGTTGAGCAGTACTTC.